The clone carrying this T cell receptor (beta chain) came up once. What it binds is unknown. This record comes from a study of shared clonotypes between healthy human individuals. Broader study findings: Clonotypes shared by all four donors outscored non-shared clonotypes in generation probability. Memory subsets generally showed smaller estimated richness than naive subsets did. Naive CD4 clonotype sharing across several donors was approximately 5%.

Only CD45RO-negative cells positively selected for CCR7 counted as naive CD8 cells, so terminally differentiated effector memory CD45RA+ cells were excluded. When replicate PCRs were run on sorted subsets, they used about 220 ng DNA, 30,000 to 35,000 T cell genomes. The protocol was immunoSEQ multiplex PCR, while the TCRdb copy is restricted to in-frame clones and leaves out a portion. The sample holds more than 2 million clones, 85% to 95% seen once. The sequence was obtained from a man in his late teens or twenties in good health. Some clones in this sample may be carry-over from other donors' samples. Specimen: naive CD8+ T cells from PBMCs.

The CDR3 DNA follows: TGCGCCAGCAGCGCGATGCGGGAACACGAGCAGTACTTC. Translation gives CASSAMREHEQYF. This chain connects TRBV5-1 to TRBJ2-7, with D perhaps TRBD2 (6 bases). V was trimmed by 4 bases and J by 5 bases, leaving 13 bases between them. CDR3 length equals 13 residues. Germline loops: CDR1 SGHRS, CDR2 YFSETQ.